This T cell receptor beta chain derives from a study of human T cells and chemical hapten exposure. Time point indicated: patch test 2, 6 weeks after DPC sensitization. This sample's treatment: therapeutic diphenylcyclopropenone sensitization with weekly scalp DPC. Total RNA extraction was carried out from unfractionated whole blood. The V gene's germline CDR1 is MNHEY and CDR2 SVGEGT. The junction had 7 bases not matched to a gene; V was cut back by 7 bases and J by 1 base. The CDR3 covers 16 residues. Attachment of unique molecular identifiers to individual cDNA molecules was performed in the library. MiXCR, run by TCRdb on the RACE reads, gives a single entry per CDR3 protein. The table shows fewer than 95,000 distinct CDR3 sequences, with 9.5% to 11% occurring only once. This clonotype was observed a few times.

The receptor comes from a man aged 40-55 years with alopecia areata. Some clones in this sample may be carry-over from other donors' samples. J is TRBJ2-3 and V is TRBV6-2 or TRBV6-3, with 11 bases lining up with TRBD2. Sequences were derived from whole blood, sampled in connection with sensitization to the hapten diphenylcyclopropenone (DPC). CDR3 region: CASMTGTSGGTDTQYF. As DNA, the CDR3 is TGTGCCAGCATGACTGGGACTAGCGGTGGCACAGATACGCAGTATTTT.